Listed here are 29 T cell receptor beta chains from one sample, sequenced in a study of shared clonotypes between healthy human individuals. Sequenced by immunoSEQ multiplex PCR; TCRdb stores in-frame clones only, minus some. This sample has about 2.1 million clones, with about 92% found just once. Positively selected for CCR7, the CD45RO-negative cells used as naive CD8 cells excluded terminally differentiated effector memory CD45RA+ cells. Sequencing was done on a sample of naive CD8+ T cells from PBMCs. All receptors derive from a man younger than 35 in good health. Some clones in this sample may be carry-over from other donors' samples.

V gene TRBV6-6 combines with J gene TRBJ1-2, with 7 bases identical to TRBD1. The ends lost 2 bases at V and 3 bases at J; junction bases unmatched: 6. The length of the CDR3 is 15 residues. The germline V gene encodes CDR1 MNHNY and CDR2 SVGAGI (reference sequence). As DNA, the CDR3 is TGTGCCAGCAGTTACCTAGACAGGGATTACTATGGCTACACCTTC. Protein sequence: CASSYLDRDYYGYTF.

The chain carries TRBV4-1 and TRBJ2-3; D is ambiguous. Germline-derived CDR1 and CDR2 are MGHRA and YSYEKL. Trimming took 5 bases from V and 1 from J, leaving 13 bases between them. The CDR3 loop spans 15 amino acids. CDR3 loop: CASSWAVAGTDTQYF. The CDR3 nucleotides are TGCGCCAGCAGCTGGGCGGTCGCGGGCACAGATACGCAGTATTTT.

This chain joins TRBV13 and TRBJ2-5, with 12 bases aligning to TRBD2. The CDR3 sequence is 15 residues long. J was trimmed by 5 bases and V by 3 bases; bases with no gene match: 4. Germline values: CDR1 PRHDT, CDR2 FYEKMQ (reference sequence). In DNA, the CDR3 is TGTGCCAGCAGCTTCAGACTAGCGGGAGAGGAGACCCAGTACTTC. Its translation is CASSFRLAGEETQYF.

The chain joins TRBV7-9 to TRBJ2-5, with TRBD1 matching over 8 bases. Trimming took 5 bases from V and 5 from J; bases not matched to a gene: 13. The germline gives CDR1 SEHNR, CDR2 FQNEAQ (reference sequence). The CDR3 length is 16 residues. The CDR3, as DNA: TGTGCCAGCAGCCCTGACGCAGGGGGCGGACGTGAGACCCAGTACTTC. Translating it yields CASSPDAGGGRETQYF.

The CDR3 loop reads CASSEQGGNTEAFF. The CDR3 region has the DNA TGTGCCAGCAGCGAACAGGGGGGAAACACTGAAGCTTTCTTT. The rearrangement uses TRBV5-4 and TRBJ1-1; 8 nucleotides agree with TRBD1. Trimming took 4 bases from V and 2 from J; bases not matched to a gene: 4. The CDR3 contains 14 residues. Germline-derived CDR1 and CDR2 are SGHNT and YYREEE (reference sequence).

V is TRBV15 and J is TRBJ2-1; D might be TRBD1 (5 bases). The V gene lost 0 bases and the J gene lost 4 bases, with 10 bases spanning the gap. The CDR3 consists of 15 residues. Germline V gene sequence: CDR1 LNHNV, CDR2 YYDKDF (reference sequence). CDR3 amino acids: CATSRDGAPYNEQFF. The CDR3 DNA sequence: TGTGCCACCAGCAGAGATGGGGCTCCATACAATGAGCAGTTCTTC.

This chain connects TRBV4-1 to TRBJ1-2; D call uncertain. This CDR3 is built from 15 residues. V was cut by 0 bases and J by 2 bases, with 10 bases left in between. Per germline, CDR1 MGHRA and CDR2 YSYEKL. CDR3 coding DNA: TGCGCCAGCAGCCAAGAGTGGCAGCCCAACTATGGCTACACCTTC. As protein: CASSQEWQPNYGYTF.

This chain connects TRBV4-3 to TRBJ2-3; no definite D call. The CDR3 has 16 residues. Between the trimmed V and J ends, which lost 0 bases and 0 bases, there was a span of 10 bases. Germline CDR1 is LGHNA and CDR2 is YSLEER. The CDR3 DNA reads TGCGCCAGCAGCCAAGATTTGGCGGAGAGCACAGATACGCAGTATTTT. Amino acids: CASSQDLAESTDTQYF.

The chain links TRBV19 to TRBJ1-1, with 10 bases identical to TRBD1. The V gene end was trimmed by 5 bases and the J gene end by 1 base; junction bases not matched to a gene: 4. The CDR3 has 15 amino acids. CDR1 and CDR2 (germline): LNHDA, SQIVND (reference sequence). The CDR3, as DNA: TGTGCCAGTAGTTTGACAGGGGGCGCGAACACTGAAGCTTTCTTT. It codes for CASSLTGGANTEAFF.

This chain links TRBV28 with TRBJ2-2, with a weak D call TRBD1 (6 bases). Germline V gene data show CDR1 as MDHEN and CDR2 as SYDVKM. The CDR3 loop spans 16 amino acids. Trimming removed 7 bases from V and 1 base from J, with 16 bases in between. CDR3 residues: CASILQGRENTGELFF. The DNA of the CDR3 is TGTGCCAGCATCCTACAGGGCCGGGAGAACACCGGGGAGCTGTTTTTT.

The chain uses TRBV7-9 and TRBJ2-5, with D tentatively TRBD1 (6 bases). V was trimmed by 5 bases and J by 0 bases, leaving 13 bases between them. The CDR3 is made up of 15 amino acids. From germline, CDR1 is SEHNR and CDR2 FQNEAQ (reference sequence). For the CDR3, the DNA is TGTGCCAGCAGCCCAAGGACAGCCCACCAAGAGACCCAGTACTTC. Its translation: CASSPRTAHQETQYF.

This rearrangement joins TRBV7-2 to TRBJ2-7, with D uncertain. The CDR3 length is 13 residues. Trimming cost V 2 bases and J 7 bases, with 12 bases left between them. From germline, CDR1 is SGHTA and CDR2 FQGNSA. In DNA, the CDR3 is TGTGCCAGCAGCTTAAGCCTTTTATGGGAGCAGTACTTC. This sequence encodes CASSLSLLWEQYF.

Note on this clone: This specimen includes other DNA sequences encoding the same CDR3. The CDR3 nucleotides read TGTGCCAGCAGCCCACCTAGCGGGAGTTCCTACGAGCAGTACTTC. Translating gives CASSPPSGSSYEQYF. The chain has TRBV7-9 and TRBJ2-7; 10 positions agree with TRBD2. Germline V CDR1 and CDR2: SEHNR, FQNEAQ (reference sequence). The CDR3 is 15 residues long. V lost 5 bases to trimming and J lost 1 base; unmatched junction nucleotides: 5.

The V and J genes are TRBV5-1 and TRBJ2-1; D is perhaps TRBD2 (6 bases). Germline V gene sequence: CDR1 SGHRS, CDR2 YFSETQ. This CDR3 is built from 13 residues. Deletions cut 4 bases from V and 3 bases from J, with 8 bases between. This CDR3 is CASSQGLYNEQFF. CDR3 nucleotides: TGCGCCAGCAGCCAGGGACTCTACAATGAGCAGTTCTTC.

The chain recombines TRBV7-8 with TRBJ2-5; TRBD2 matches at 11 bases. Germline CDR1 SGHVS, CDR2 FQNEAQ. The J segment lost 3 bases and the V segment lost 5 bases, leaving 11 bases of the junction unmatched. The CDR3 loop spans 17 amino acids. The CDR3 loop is CASSPRLAGNTEETQYF. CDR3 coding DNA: TGTGCCAGCAGCCCAAGACTAGCGGGGAATACTGAAGAGACCCAGTACTTC. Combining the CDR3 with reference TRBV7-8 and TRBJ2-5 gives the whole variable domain GAGVSQSPRYKVAKRGQDVALRCDPISGHVSLFWYQQALGQGPEFLTYFQNEAQLDKSGLPSDRFFAERPEGSVSTLKIQRTQQEDSAVYLCASSPRLAGNTEETQYFGPGTRLLVL.

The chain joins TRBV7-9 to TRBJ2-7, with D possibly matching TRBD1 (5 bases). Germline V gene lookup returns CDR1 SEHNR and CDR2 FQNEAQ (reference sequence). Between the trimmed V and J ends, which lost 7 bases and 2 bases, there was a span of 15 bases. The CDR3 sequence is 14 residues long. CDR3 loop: CASTPPQGPYEQYF. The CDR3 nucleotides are TGTGCCAGCACACCCCCGCAGGGTCCCTACGAGCAGTACTTC. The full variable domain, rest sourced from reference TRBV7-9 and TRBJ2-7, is DTGVSQNPRHKITKRGQNVTFRCDPISEHNRLYWYRQTLGQGPEFLTYFQNEAQLEKSRLLSDRFSAERPKGSFSTLEIQRTEQGDSAMYLCASTPPQGPYEQYFGPGTRLTVT.

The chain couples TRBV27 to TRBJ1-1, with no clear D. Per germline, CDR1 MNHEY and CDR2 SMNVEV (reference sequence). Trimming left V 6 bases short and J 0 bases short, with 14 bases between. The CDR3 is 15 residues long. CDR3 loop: CASRLYGPLNTEAFF. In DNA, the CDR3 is TGTGCCAGCAGGCTATATGGACCCTTGAACACTGAAGCTTTCTTT.

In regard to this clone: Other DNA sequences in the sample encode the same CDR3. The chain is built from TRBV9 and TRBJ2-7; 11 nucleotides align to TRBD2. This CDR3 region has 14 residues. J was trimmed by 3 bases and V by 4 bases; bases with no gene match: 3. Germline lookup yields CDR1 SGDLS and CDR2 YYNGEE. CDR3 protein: CASSPGLADYEQYF. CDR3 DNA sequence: TGTGCCAGCAGCCCGGGACTAGCGGACTACGAGCAGTACTTC.

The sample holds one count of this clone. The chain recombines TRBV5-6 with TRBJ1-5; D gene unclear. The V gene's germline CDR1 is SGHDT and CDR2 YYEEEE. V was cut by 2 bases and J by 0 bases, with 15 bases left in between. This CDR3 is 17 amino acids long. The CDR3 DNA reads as TGTGCCAGCAGCTTAAGTCCCCACCGGTATAGCAATCAGCCCCAGCATTTT. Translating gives CASSLSPHRYSNQPQHF.

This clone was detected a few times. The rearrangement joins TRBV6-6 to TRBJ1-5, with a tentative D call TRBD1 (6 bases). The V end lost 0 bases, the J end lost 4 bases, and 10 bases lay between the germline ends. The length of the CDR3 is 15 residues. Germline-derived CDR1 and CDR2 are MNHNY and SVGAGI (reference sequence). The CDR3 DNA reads TGTGCCAGCAGTTACTCTGCAGGGGCAAATCAGCCCCAGCATTTT. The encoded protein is CASSYSAGANQPQHF.

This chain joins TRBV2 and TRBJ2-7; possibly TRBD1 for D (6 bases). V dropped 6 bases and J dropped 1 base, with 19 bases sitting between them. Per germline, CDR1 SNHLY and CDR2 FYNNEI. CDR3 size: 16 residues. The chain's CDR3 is CASSHQGSDSSYEQYF. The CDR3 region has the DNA TGTGCCAGCAGCCACCAAGGGTCGGACAGTTCCTACGAGCAGTACTTC. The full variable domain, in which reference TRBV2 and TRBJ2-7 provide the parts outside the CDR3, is EPEVTQTPSHQVTQMGQEVILRCVPISNHLYFYWYRQILGQKVEFLVSFYNNEISEKSEIFDDQFSVERPDGSNFTLKIRSTKLEDSAMYFCASSHQGSDSSYEQYFGPGTRLTVT.

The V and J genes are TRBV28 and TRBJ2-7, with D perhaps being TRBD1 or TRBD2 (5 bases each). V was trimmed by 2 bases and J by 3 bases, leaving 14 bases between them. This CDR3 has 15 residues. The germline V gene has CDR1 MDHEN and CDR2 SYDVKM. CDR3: CASSLDGGKFYEQYF. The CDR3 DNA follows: TGTGCCAGCAGTTTAGATGGGGGAAAGTTCTACGAGCAGTACTTC.

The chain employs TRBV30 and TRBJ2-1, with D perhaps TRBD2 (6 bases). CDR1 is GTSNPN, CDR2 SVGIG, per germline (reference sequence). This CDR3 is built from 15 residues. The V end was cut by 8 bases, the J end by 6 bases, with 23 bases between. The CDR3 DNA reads TGTGCCACCTCGCCCAGGAGGGCCCCCCCCAATGAGCAGTTCTTC. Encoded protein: CATSPRRAPPNEQFF. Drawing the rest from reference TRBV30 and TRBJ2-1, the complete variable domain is SQTIHQWPATLVQPVGSPLSLECTVEGTSNPNLYWYRQAAGRGLQLLFYSVGIGQISSEVPQNLSASRPQDRQFILSSKKLLLSDSGFYLCATSPRRAPPNEQFFGPGTRLTVL.

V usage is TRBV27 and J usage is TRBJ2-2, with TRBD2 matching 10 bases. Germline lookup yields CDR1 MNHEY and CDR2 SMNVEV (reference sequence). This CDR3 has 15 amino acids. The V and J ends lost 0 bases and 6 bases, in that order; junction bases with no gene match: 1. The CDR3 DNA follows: TGTGCCAGCAGTTTATCTCTAGCGGGAGCCGGGGAGCTGTTTTTT. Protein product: CASSLSLAGAGELFF.

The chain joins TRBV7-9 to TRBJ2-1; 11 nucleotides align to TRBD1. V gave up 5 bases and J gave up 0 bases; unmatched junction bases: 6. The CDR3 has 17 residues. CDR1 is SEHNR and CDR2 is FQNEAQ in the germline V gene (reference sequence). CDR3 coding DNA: TGTGCCAGCAGCATGAGGGACAGGGGGAGCTCCTACAATGAGCAGTTCTTC. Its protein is CASSMRDRGSSYNEQFF.

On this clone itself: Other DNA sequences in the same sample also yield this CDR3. CDR3 coding DNA: TGTGCCAGTAGTATGGACAGGGGAACTGAAGCTTTCTTT. This gives the protein CASSMDRGTEAFF. The chain carries TRBV19 and TRBJ1-1; TRBD1 matches at 9 bases. The CDR3 contains 13 residues. Germline V gives CDR1 LNHDA, CDR2 SQIVND (reference sequence). With 3 bases clipped from V and 5 bases from J, the junction kept 1 base outside the gene matches.

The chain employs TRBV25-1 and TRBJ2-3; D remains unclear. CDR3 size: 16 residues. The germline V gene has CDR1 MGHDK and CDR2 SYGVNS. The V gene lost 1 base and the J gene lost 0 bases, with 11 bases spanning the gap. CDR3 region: CASSESAGSSTDTQYF. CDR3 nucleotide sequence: TGTGCCAGCAGTGAATCAGCAGGCTCTAGCACAGATACGCAGTATTTT.

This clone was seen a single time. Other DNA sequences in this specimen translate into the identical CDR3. CDR3 coding DNA: TGTGCCAGCAGTCCGGGACAAACCTACGAGCAGTACTTC. Amino acids: CASSPGQTYEQYF. This rearrangement joins TRBV27 to TRBJ2-7; maybe TRBD1 (6 bases). The germline gives CDR1 MNHEY, CDR2 SMNVEV (reference sequence). This CDR3 has 13 residues. V lost 5 bases, J lost 2 bases, and 10 bases lay in between.

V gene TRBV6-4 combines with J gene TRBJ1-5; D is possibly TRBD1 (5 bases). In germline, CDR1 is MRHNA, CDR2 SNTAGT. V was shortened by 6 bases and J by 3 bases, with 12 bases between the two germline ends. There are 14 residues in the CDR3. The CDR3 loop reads CASRQETINQPQHF. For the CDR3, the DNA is TGTGCCAGCAGACAGGAGACTATCAATCAGCCCCAGCATTTT.